This T cell receptor (beta chain) was recorded in a study of CD8+CD57+ T cells in acquired aplastic anemia. Study as a whole: Sorted cells (CD4+ and CD8+) yielded DNA amounts that averaged roughly 3 ug.

Trimming took off 3 bases at V and 2 bases at J, with 19 bases between the two ends. This CDR3 has 17 amino acids. Per germline, CDR1 SGHTA and CDR2 FQGNSA. CDR3 and TCR beta VDJ profiling relied on a genomic DNA template. One entry per CDR3 protein results from TCRdb running MiXCR on the reads. Seen here are fewer than 200,000 distinct CDR3 sequences, approximately 48% observed once, and the top ten hold about 2%. Whoever was chosen for sequencing had shown CD8+CD57+ cell expansion by flow cytometry. Each patient had severe acquired aplastic anemia. All patients were therapy-naive when blood was sampled. This clonotype was seen many times.

This receptor was taken from a human donor with aplastic anemia. Specimen: sorted CD4+, CD8+, or CD8+CD57+ T cells (not recorded which) from PBMCs. The chain links TRBV7-2 to TRBJ2-5, with D perhaps matching TRBD2 (6 bases). The CDR3 protein is CASSFHPRGGVQETQYF. The DNA of the CDR3 is TGTGCCAGCAGCTTCCACCCCCGGGGCGGGGTACAAGAGACCCAGTACTTC. Full variable domain (outside the CDR3, taken from reference TRBV7-2 and TRBJ2-5): GAGVSQSPSNKVTEKGKDVELRCDPISGHTALYWYRQSLGQGLEFLIYFQGNSAPDKSGLPSDRFSAERTGGSVSTLTIQRTQQEDSAVYLCASSFHPRGGVQETQYFGPGTRLLVL.